This TCR beta chain was sequenced in a study of cytomegalovirus exposure and HLA in healthy donors. Study results and caveats: Immune exposure was documented only through CMV serostatus. Later analysis revealed greater clonal expansion in HLA-associated TCR beta chains than in equally common others.

V shed 5 bases, J shed 6 bases, and the junction held 7 bases outside the gene matches. Germline-derived CDR1 and CDR2 are SSHAT and FNYEAQ (reference sequence). This CDR3 has 15 residues. Note on this clone: Its antigen is still unknown.

The PCR used 60 Vbeta and 13 Jbeta primers. Some clones are missing from TCRdb's copy, which holds only in-frame ones; the method was immunoSEQ multiplex PCR. The sample consists of 100,000 to 150,000 clones, around 80% of them appearing once. This TCR was recovered from a woman under 30 in good health and CMV-seronegative. The sequencing sample was made of PBMCs. The chain couples TRBV7-7 to TRBJ2-3, with TRBD2 matching over 11 bases. Here the CDR3 reads CASSPLAGGPDTQYF. As DNA, the CDR3 is TGTGCCAGCAGCCCCTTAGCGGGAGGGCCGGATACGCAGTATTTT.